A selection of T cell receptor beta chains follows, all from one sample in a study of T cell responses to AZD1222 COVID-19 vaccine. TCRdb keeps only in-frame clones here, not all; method: immunoSEQ multiplex PCR. The data contain roughly 190,000 clones, over 85% of them singletons. The sample was peripheral blood, taken on day 0 of AZD1222 vaccination. All receptors derive from an adult in good health. CDR3s include the opening cysteine and the closing phenylalanine or tryptophan. A D gene is named only where the DNA matches it firmly. Clone size, where shown, is once, few, many, or a class for clones that have expanded.

v_gene	d_gene	len	j_gene	abundance	CDR3nt	CDR3aa
TRBV7-2	-	11	TRBJ1-1	-	TGTGCCAGCAGCCAGAACACTGAAGCTTTCTTT	CASSQNTEAFF
TRBV9	TRBD2	15	TRBJ2-1	-	TGTGCCAGCCAGGCTAGCGGGAGCTCCTACAATGAGCAGTTCTTC	CASQASGSSYNEQFF
TRBV6-5	-	15	TRBJ2-5	-	TGTGCCAGCCTTCTTCTGGCTTCACTTCGGGAGACCCAGTACTTC	CASLLLASLRETQYF
TRBV5-1	-	15	TRBJ2-2	-	TGCGCCAGCAGCGCCGGGTCTATGGGGGCCGGGGAGCTGTTTTTT	CASSAGSMGAGELFF
TRBV2	TRBD1	16	TRBJ1-5	-	TGTGCCAGCAGTGAACTAGGGGGCTATAGCAATCAGCCCCAGCATTTT	CASSELGGYSNQPQHF
TRBV18	TRBD1	14	TRBJ1-5	once	TGTGCCAGCTCACCCCAGACAGGGTGGCAGCCCCAGCATTTT	CASSPQTGWQPQHF
TRBV11-2	TRBD2	17	TRBJ2-2	-	TGTGCCAGCAGCTTTTCCCTACTAGCGGGAGCGGCCGGGGAGCTGTTTTTT	CASSFSLLAGAAGELFF
TRBV6-5	-	11	TRBJ2-1	-	TGTGCCAGCAGCACTATCTCCGAGCAGTTCTTC	CASSTISEQFF
TRBV10-1	-	15	TRBJ1-2	-	TGCGCCAGCAGTGAGGATCATCGGGTGGCTGGCGGCTACACCTTC	CASSEDHRVAGGYTF
TRBV6-5	-	11	TRBJ2-7	-	TGTGCCAGCAATCTAGGGGGCGAGCAGTACTTC	CASNLGGEQYF
TRBV16	-	18	TRBJ1-3	-	TGTGCCAGCAGCCAGGCGGGGGCCCTACAGGGTCCTGGAAACACCATATATTTT	CASSQAGALQGPGNTIYF
TRBV2	-	18	TRBJ1-2	-	TGTGCCAGCAGTGCCCGATCTACACCCTTGACAGTTAACTATGGCTACACCTTC	CASSARSTPLTVNYGYTF
TRBV3-1/TRBV3-2	TRBD2	13	TRBJ2-7	-	TGTGCCAGCAGCATAGCGGGAGCTAACGAGCAGTACTTC	CASSIAGANEQYF
TRBV7-9	TRBD1	13	TRBJ2-5	-	TGTGCCAGCAGCCCTGACAGGGGCGAGACCCAGTACTTC	CASSPDRGETQYF
TRBV10-1	TRBD1	14	TRBJ1-6	once	TGCGCCAGCAGTCCGGGACAGGGCCGATCACCCCTCCACTTT	CASSPGQGRSPLHF
TRBV4-1	-	14	TRBJ2-3	-	TGCGCCAGCAGCCCCAACCACTGGCTCGGTACGCAGTATTTT	CASSPNHWLGTQYF
TRBV7-8	-	12	TRBJ2-7	-	TGTGCCAGCAGCCAAGCGGAATACGAGCAGTACTTC	CASSQAEYEQYF
TRBV29-1	-	13	TRBJ1-1	-	TGCAGCGTTGGTTCCGGGGGGAACACTGAAGCTTTCTTT	CSVGSGGNTEAFF
TRBV11-1	TRBD2	15	TRBJ2-1	-	TGTGCCAGCAGCCCTCTCCTAGCGGGGGGGAATGAGCAGTTCTTC	CASSPLLAGGNEQFF
TRBV25-1	TRBD1	13	TRBJ1-4	-	TGTGCCAGCACAGGGACAGGGCCTGAAAAACTGTTTTTT	CASTGTGPEKLFF
TRBV10-3	TRBD1	14	TRBJ1-1	-	TGTGCCATCAGCGAACGACAGGGGGGCTCTGAAGCTTTCTTT	CAISERQGGSEAFF
TRBV27	-	15	TRBJ2-7	-	TGTGCCAGCACCCCCCTGGGGGCGGTCTGGGACGAGCAGTACTTC	CASTPLGAVWDEQYF